This TCR beta chain was sequenced in a study of blood T cell repertoires in COVID-19. Allocation to cohorts depended on clinical history reported by the participants. Clones were read by immunoSEQ multiplex PCR, and TCRdb kept only the in-frame ones, dropping some. The sample holds some 270,000 clones, around 86% seen once. The CDR3 is 14 amino acids. Germline V gene sequence: CDR1 SGHRS, CDR2 YFSETQ. The ends lost 5 bases at V and 5 bases at J; junction bases unmatched: 7. The sequence derives from a middle-aged woman who had recovered from COVID-19. The chain joins TRBV5-1 to TRBJ2-3; TRBD2 matches at 8 bases. Material for sequencing was PBMCs or T cells enriched from blood (not recorded which). The CDR3 spells CASSPGREQDTQYF. The CDR3 bases are TGCGCCAGCAGTCCCGGGAGGGAGCAAGATACGCAGTATTTT.